A selection of T cell receptor beta chains follows, all from one sample in a study of blood T cell repertoires in COVID-19. The table came from immunoSEQ multiplex PCR; TCRdb's copy has only in-frame clones and leaves some out. The sample lists more than 150,000 clones; around 82% were seen once. The material sequenced was peripheral blood. These receptors originate from a man in his late teens or twenties with active or convalescent COVID-19. CDR3s include the opening cysteine and the closing phenylalanine or tryptophan. A D gene is named only where the DNA matches it firmly. A row's size may be missing; if present it is once, few, many or a size class.

.	TRBV7-2	TRBJ1-4	.	TGTGCCAGCAGCTTACTTACAGGGTGGGGTGAAAAACTGTTTTTT	CASSLLTGWGEKLFF
.	TRBV2	TRBJ2-2	.	TGTGCCAGCAGCCTTAGCAACGGGGAGCTGTTTTTT	CASSLSNGELFF
TRBD1	TRBV5-1	TRBJ1-4	.	TGCGCCAGCAGCTTCAGGGGGCCAACTAATGAAAAACTGTTTTTT	CASSFRGPTNEKLFF
.	TRBV5-4	TRBJ1-2	.	TGTGCCAGCAGCCCTGCTTATGAGGGAAATGGCTACACCTTC	CASSPAYEGNGYTF
TRBD1	TRBV28	TRBJ1-5	.	TGTGCCAGCAGTCCACCGACAGGGGCGCGCAATCAGCCCCAGCATTTT	CASSPPTGARNQPQHF
.	TRBV7-3	TRBJ2-7	.	TGTGCCAGCAGCTTAAATAGAGTCAACTACGAGCAGTACTTC	CASSLNRVNYEQYF
.	TRBV28	TRBJ1-1	once	TGTGCTACTTGTCCGGGGGGGGGCACTGAAGCTTTCTTT	CATCPGGGTEAFF
TRBD1	TRBV7-2	TRBJ2-5	.	TGTGCCAGCAGCTTAGACAGGGGAGTGACCCAGTACTTC	CASSLDRGVTQYF
.	TRBV3-1/TRBV3-2	TRBJ1-1	few	TGTGCCAGCAGCCAAGGCAGGGCCCCTGAAGCTTTCTTT	CASSQGRAPEAFF
TRBD1	TRBV19	TRBJ1-5	.	TGTGCCAGTAGTATCGACAGGGGGCGCGGTCAGCCCCAGCATTTT	CASSIDRGRGQPQHF
.	TRBV30	TRBJ2-7	once	TGTGCCTGGAGCCCCCACGGTAGCGGTTCCTACGAGCAGTACTTC	CAWSPHGSGSYEQYF
TRBD2	TRBV6-5	TRBJ2-1	few	TGTGCCAGCGCGACTAGCGGGAGGTACAATGAGCAGTTCTTC	CASATSGRYNEQFF
.	TRBV7-8	TRBJ2-1	once	TGTGCCAGCAGCTTACGACAGGTTACCTACAATGAGCAGTTCTTC	CASSLRQVTYNEQFF
.	TRBV11-2	TRBJ1-2	few	TGTGCCAGCAGCTCGGAGGCGAACTTAGGCTACACCTTC	CASSSEANLGYTF
.	TRBV7-2	TRBJ1-4	once	TGTGCCAGCAGCTTAGACCAGGGCCGGAACGGTGAAAAACTGTTTTTT	CASSLDQGRNGEKLFF
.	TRBV6-5	TRBJ1-2	.	TGTGCCAGCAGTTCCCCGCGGAACTATGGCTACACCTTC	CASSSPRNYGYTF
TRBD2	TRBV7-2	TRBJ2-2	.	TGTGCCAGCAGCTTAGAAAGAACTAGCGGGGGCCCGCGCACCGGGGAGCTGTTTTTT	CASSLERTSGGPRTGELFF
.	TRBV3-1/TRBV3-2	TRBJ1-1	once	TGTGCCAGCAGCCAAAAACTGGAGGGGAACACTGAAGCTTTCTTT	CASSQKLEGNTEAFF
.	TRBV7-9	TRBJ2-1	.	TGTGCCAGCAGCCCTGTGCTAGAAGGTCAGCGGTTCTTC	CASSPVLEGQRFF
.	TRBV6-2/TRBV6-3	TRBJ1-1	.	TGTGCCAGCAGTGGGATAGCAGGGGACACTGAAGCTTTCTTT	CASSGIAGDTEAFF
TRBD2	TRBV19	TRBJ2-7	once	TGTGCCAGTAGTATTCGGGGAGGACTAGTGGTTGTCGAGCAGTACTTC	CASSIRGGLVVVEQYF
TRBD2	TRBV6-5	TRBJ2-3	.	TGTGCCAGCAGTTACTTAGCGGGAGGGGTAGATACGCAGTATTTT	CASSYLAGGVDTQYF
TRBD2	TRBV29-1	TRBJ2-7	.	TGCAGCGCGCGCTTTGCGGGAGTGCCCTACGAGCAGTACTTC	CSARFAGVPYEQYF
.	TRBV30	TRBJ1-5	once	TGTGCCTGGAGTCTAGGGGTTAGTCAGCCCCAGCATTTT	CAWSLGVSQPQHF
.	TRBV7-2	TRBJ2-2	.	TGTGCCAGCAGAGGTTCTGGGTCAGGCGGGGAGCTGTTTTTT	CASRGSGSGGELFF
.	TRBV18	TRBJ2-3	.	TGTGCCAGCTCACGGGGCAGTAGCACAGATACGCAGTATTTT	CASSRGSSTDTQYF